These T cell receptor beta chains were read from a single sample in a study of T cells in Graves' hyperthyroidism and ophthalmopathy. In TCRdb, the multiplex PCR reads were re-called with MiXCR into one record per CDR3 protein. The repertoire holds around 690,000 distinct CDR3 sequences, with 15% to 20% as singletons. Sequenced sample: blood. The receptors stem from a man aged 45-65 years with Graves' hyperthyroidism. Both conserved end residues are part of each CDR3.

v_call cdr3_aa
TRBV19 CASSIASGGAGYEQYF
TRBV2 CASSGGDRERNTEAFF
TRBV24-1 CATSERNRWGNEQFF
TRBV24-1 CATSDVDVNYGYTF
TRBV27 CAISESDTEAFF
TRBV9 CASSHGSGRSEETQYF
TRBV27 CASSRIEGRFNQPQHF
TRBV20-1 CSAPSTEAFF
TRBV28 CASSLPRQGSYEQYF
TRBV29-1 CSVDQGLGLTDTQYF
TRBV9 CASSGGLAGTSGANVLTF
TRBV29-1 CSESIAGSYNEQFF
TRBV7-9 CASSDWDRAFF
TRBV11-2 CASSLGSNGYNEQFF
TRBV7-9 CASSPRVTGDADTIYF
TRBV29-1 CSVDLDLSYNEQFF
TRBV5-1 CASSQGRVEQYF
TRBV11-2 CASSYGQGANIYEQYF
TRBV3-1 CASSQGTLGSNQPQHF
TRBV7-9 CASRHTGTGGLEQFF
TRBV27 CASSMQGADTQYF
TRBV5-4 CASSSLAGAKEQFF
TRBV4-1 CASSQVREEETQYF
TRBV28 CASSLYQSSEQYF
TRBV28 CASSLGAGGGDTQYF
TRBV27 CDSSHSGGDYPGYERFF
TRBV29-1 CSVGHRRPPYEQYF
TRBV6-1 CASTYQRELAGELFF
TRBV7-2 CASSASPLGSYEQYF
TRBV2 CASSEYQGGVYEQYF
TRBV10-3 CAISDSRSGPSTQYF
TRBV5-4 CASSVGGNDYEQYF
TRBV6-1 CASSQALTSGAEQFF
TRBV2 CASTRVDSHYYGYTF
TRBV30 CAWRPVRTEAFF
TRBV18 CASSPQRANNEQFF
TRBV6-1 CASSERQGGNSPLHF
TRBV9 CASSEDGDRVYEQYF
TRBV28 CASSPVGSGRPYEQYF
TRBV5-6 CASSLGKNTEAFF
TRBV20-1 CSASVWQHLNYGYTF
TRBV11-2 CASSLGQVDTEAFF
TRBV27 CASSFFPQRDVAGEQFF
TRBV27 CASSFRETRETQYF
TRBV19 CASSITGTGFSYEQYF
TRBV28 CASSPRTSYNEQFF
TRBV14 CASSQVSNEQFF
TRBV5-6 CASSPVSRGEKLFF
TRBV2 CASSYGEGRYNEKLFF
TRBV10-3 CAISAGTSGTGELFF
TRBV28 CASKWGTNNSPLHF
TRBV7-2 CASSLEDGTSGLGTQYF
TRBV19 CASSILRDTGELFF
TRBV10-2 CASSFWGYEQYF